This T cell receptor beta chain is drawn from a study of blood T cell repertoires in COVID-19. Background on the study: The study drew acute and convalescent COVID-19 samples from the United States, Italy and Spain. Sample material is recorded as cDNA or gDNA derived from T cells, B-cell-depleted T cells, or PBMCs.

The germline V gene encodes CDR1 SGHTA and CDR2 FQGNSA. Trimming left V 5 bases short and J 4 bases short, with 14 bases between. CDR3 size: 14 residues. Only in-frame clones appear in the TCRdb table, and some are missing; sequencing was by immunoSEQ multiplex PCR. The data show about 64,000 clones, roughly 70% seen once. Cohort assignment relied on participant-reported clinical history. Each exposed participant met a COVID-19 case in the 2 weeks preceding study entry. The receptor comes from a woman aged 55-75 years who had been exposed to COVID-19. V and J are TRBV7-2 and TRBJ1-1, with D tentatively TRBD1 (6 bases). The sequenced sample was PBMCs or T cells enriched from blood (not recorded which). CDR3 loop: CASSQTGKGTEAFF. In DNA, the CDR3 is TGTGCCAGCAGCCAGACAGGAAAGGGCACTGAAGCTTTCTTT.